These 16 T cell receptor beta chains originate from one sample sequenced in a study of T cell responses to AZD1222 COVID-19 vaccine. Clones were sequenced by immunoSEQ multiplex PCR, and TCRdb holds only the in-frame ones, with some missing. The sample has roughly 150,000 clones, around 90% seen once. This specimen consisted of peripheral blood, obtained 28 days after the second AZD1222 dose. The source of these receptors is an adult who received the AZD1222 COVID-19 vaccine.

This chain joins TRBV7-2 and TRBJ2-1, with 9 bases aligning to TRBD2. J was trimmed by 2 bases and V by 4 bases; bases with no gene match: 6. The CDR3 consists of 16 residues. CDR1 SGHTA and CDR2 FQGNSA come from the germline V gene. The CDR3 DNA reads TGTGCCAGCAGCTCTTCTAGCGGGGCTACCTACAATGAGCAGTTCTTC. This gives the protein CASSSSSGATYNEQFF.

V and J are TRBV7-9 and TRBJ2-2; 8 positions match TRBD2. CDR1 is SEHNR and CDR2 is FQNEAQ in the germline V gene (reference sequence). Trimming cost V 4 bases and J 4 bases; bases outside gene matches: 8. This CDR3 comprises 16 residues. The CDR3 reads CASSSAQRESTGELFF. The CDR3 DNA is TGTGCCAGCAGCTCCGCCCAGCGGGAGAGCACCGGGGAGCTGTTTTTT. Variable domain in full (rest from reference TRBV7-9 and TRBJ2-2): DTGVSQNPRHKITKRGQNVTFRCDPISEHNRLYWYRQTLGQGPEFLTYFQNEAQLEKSRLLSDRFSAERPKGSFSTLEIQRTEQGDSAMYLCASSSAQRESTGELFFGEGSRLTVL.

V is TRBV28 and J is TRBJ1-4; D is perhaps TRBD1 (5 bases). The CDR3 loop spans 12 amino acids. Germline V gene data show CDR1 as MDHEN and CDR2 as SYDVKM. V gave up 7 bases and J gave up 7 bases, with 10 bases separating them. CDR3 residues: CASTHRGEKLFF. DNA of the CDR3: TGTGCCAGCACCCATAGGGGTGAAAAACTGTTTTTT.

A single count supports this clone. V and J are TRBV5-1 and TRBJ1-6; D remains ambiguous. CDR3 length equals 14 residues. The V end was cut by 4 bases, the J end by 8 bases, with 13 bases between. CDR1 and CDR2 (germline): SGHRS, YFSETQ. CDR3 sequence (DNA): TGCGCCAGCAGCCTCAAGGGTTTGGATTCACCCCTCCACTTT. Its protein is CASSLKGLDSPLHF.

The rearrangement joins TRBV27 to TRBJ2-4; TRBD1 or TRBD2 may be the D gene (5 bases each). This CDR3 comprises 13 residues. V dropped 5 bases and J dropped 0 bases, with 5 bases sitting between them. CDR1 and CDR2 from the germline V gene are MNHEY and SMNVEV (reference sequence). CDR3 sequence (DNA): TGTGCCAGCAGTGGGACAGCCAAAAACATTCAGTACTTC. This codes for CASSGTAKNIQYF.

This rearrangement joins TRBV7-9 to TRBJ2-3; D is ambiguous. V was pared by 6 bases and J by 9 bases, with 22 bases between. Germline lookup yields CDR1 SEHNR and CDR2 FQNEAQ (reference sequence). This CDR3 contains 15 residues. CDR3 region: CASRASRPNPSTQYF. Here the CDR3 DNA reads TGTGCCAGCAGGGCGAGCAGGCCGAACCCATCAACGCAGTATTTT.

V usage is TRBV6-5 and J usage is TRBJ2-1; weak D call: TRBD1 (6 bases). The CDR3 covers 13 residues. The ends were cut back, 4 bases at V and 11 bases at J, with 15 bases in the middle. Germline V gives CDR1 MNHEY, CDR2 SVGAGI. CDR3 amino acids: CASSSNRVMKQFF. CDR3 sequence (DNA): TGTGCCAGCAGTTCCAACAGGGTAATGAAGCAGTTCTTC.

This clone is labeled as medium-sized. The V gene is TRBV7-2, the J gene TRBJ1-1; 9 nucleotides line up with TRBD1. Germline V gene data show CDR1 as SGHTA and CDR2 as FQGNSA. This CDR3 comprises 15 residues. V lost 2 bases, J lost 3 bases, and 4 bases stayed unmatched. The CDR3 nucleotides read TGTGCCAGCAGCTTACCCCGACAGGGGGACACTGAAGCTTTCTTT. Translating it yields CASSLPRQGDTEAFF.

The V gene is TRBV5-1, the J gene TRBJ1-3; D is unclear. The CDR3 loop spans 15 amino acids. V was clipped by 6 bases and J by 0 bases, with 13 bases between them. Germline V gene data show CDR1 as SGHRS and CDR2 as YFSETQ. CDR3: CASTLGHSSGNTIYF. The CDR3 nucleotides are TGCGCCAGCACGCTTGGGCACAGCTCTGGAAACACCATATATTTT.

The rearrangement uses TRBV9 and TRBJ2-7; the match to TRBD1 covers 7 bases. Germline loops: CDR1 SGDLS, CDR2 YYNGEE. The V and J ends lost 4 bases and 2 bases, in that order; junction bases with no gene match: 3. The length of the CDR3 is 13 residues. CDR3 DNA sequence: TGTGCCAGCAGCCCGGGACAGCCCTACGAGCAGTACTTC. It encodes CASSPGQPYEQYF.

This chain joins TRBV9 and TRBJ1-1; tentative D call: TRBD1 (6 bases). The CDR3 is made up of 16 amino acids. Germline V gives CDR1 SGDLS, CDR2 YYNGEE. Trimming cost V 4 bases and J 5 bases, with 21 bases left between them. The CDR3 reads CASSSNPEGGGTEAFF. The CDR3 region has the DNA TGTGCCAGCAGCTCAAACCCCGAGGGGGGCGGGACTGAAGCTTTCTTT.

V usage is TRBV24-1 and J usage is TRBJ2-3; perhaps TRBD2 as D (5 bases). Germline V gene data show CDR1 as KGHDR and CDR2 as SFDVKD. This CDR3 comprises 13 residues. Trimming cost V 5 bases and J 3 bases, with 8 bases left between them. The CDR3 loop is CATSALDTDTQYF. The CDR3 nucleotides read TGTGCCACCAGTGCACTAGATACAGATACGCAGTATTTT.

CDR3 DNA sequence: TGTGCCAGCACCACTCAGGGAGTTGGTCCCTACGAGCAGTACTTC. This encodes CASTTQGVGPYEQYF. V gene TRBV2 combines with J gene TRBJ2-7; D may be TRBD1 or TRBD2 (5 bases each). V was cut by 7 bases and J by 2 bases, with 18 bases left in between. The germline gives CDR1 SNHLY, CDR2 FYNNEI. The CDR3 length is 15 residues.

The chain couples TRBV28 to TRBJ2-1; D remains unclear. The V gene's germline CDR1 is MDHEN and CDR2 SYDVKM. The CDR3 extends over 15 amino acids. Trimming left V 6 bases short and J 0 bases short, with 12 bases between. In nucleotides, the CDR3 is TGTGCCAGCAGAACCCCTGCTAGCTCCTACAATGAGCAGTTCTTC. Translated, it gives CASRTPASSYNEQFF.

This clone has just one count. V is TRBV20-1 and J is TRBJ2-7; no clear D gene. Trimming stripped 2 bases from V and 7 bases from J, with 9 bases between. Germline V gene data show CDR1 as DFQATT and CDR2 as SNEGSKA (reference sequence). The CDR3 is 11 residues long. The CDR3 nucleotides are TGCAGTGCTAGATGGGATAGGGAGCAGTACTTC. Translating it yields CSARWDREQYF.

This chain uses TRBV7-2 with TRBJ1-6; no reliable D call. Trimming cost V 1 base and J 10 bases, with 8 bases left between them. The V gene's germline CDR1 is SGHTA and CDR2 FQGNSA. The CDR3 runs to 13 residues. CDR3 residues: CASSLGLRSPLHF. CDR3 DNA: TGTGCCAGCAGCTTAGGGTTACGATCACCCCTCCACTTT.